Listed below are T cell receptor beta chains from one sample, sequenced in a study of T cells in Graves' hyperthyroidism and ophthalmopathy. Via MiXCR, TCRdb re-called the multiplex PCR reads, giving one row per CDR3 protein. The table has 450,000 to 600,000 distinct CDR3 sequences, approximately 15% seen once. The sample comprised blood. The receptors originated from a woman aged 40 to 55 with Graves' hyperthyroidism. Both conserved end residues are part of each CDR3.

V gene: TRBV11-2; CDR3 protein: CASSVGSHQETQYF
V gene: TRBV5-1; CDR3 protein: CASSLATEAYEQYF
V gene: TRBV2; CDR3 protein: CASRLPDYGYTF
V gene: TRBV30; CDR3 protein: CAWSLGGYQPQHF
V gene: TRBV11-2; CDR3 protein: CASSLGRRDRGLLLTEAFF
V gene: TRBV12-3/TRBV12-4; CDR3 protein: CASSPRTSASTDTQYF
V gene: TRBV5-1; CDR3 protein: CASSLATSGEYNEQFF
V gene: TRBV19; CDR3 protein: CASSNLGTSGVRNVLTF
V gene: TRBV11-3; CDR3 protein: CASSLGRRDSGANVLTF
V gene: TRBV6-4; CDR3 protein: CASSQGLAGDKWQYF